Listed below are T cell receptor beta chains from one sample, sequenced in a study of T cell changes during pregnancy in multiple sclerosis. Sequencing used immunoSEQ multiplex PCR; TCRdb keeps in-frame clones, though not all of them. This sample has fewer than 100,000 clones, with approximately 89% found just once. The specimen comprised peripheral blood, sampled before pregnancy. These receptors originate from a female donor with multiple sclerosis, enrolled in a pregnancy study. Both conserved end residues are part of each CDR3. A D gene is named only where the DNA matches it firmly. Size is stated for part of the rows, as once, few or many counts, or as a class when the clone is expanded.

.	TRBV19	TRBJ2-1	few	TGTGCCAGTAATGATCGGGGGGCCTTGGGGAATGAGCAGTTCTTC	CASNDRGALGNEQFF
.	TRBV5-6	TRBJ2-1	.	TGTGCCAGCAGCTTGGACAGGGTTGAAGATACAATACATGAGCAGTTCTTC	CASSLDRVEDTIHEQFF
TRBD1	TRBV5-1	TRBJ2-1	.	TGCGCCAGCAGCTCTACAGGGGCAAACAATGAGCAGTTCTTC	CASSSTGANNEQFF
.	TRBV4-1	TRBJ1-5	.	TGCGCCAGCAGCCAAGATACCGGGTCCTTCAATCAGCCCCAGCATTTT	CASSQDTGSFNQPQHF
.	TRBV19	TRBJ1-5	.	TGTGCCAGTGCCGGTTACAGCGGGGGCAATCAGCCCCAGCATTTT	CASAGYSGGNQPQHF
.	TRBV19	TRBJ1-4	.	TGTGCCAGTAGTATATGGTCGGGTAAAGTCGGTGAAAAACTGTTTTTT	CASSIWSGKVGEKLFF
TRBD1	TRBV5-4	TRBJ1-2	.	TGTGCCAGCAGCTGGGGCCGGGACAGGGTGAGTATTTTTTATGGCTACACCTTC	CASSWGRDRVSIFYGYTF
.	TRBV11-2	TRBJ2-7	.	TGTGCCAGCAGCTTAGGAAGCGCCAGGGGCGAGCAGTACTTC	CASSLGSARGEQYF
TRBD1	TRBV5-4	TRBJ1-1	.	TGTGCCAGCAGCAAGCGGGACAGGGGCGCTGAAGCTTTCTTT	CASSKRDRGAEAFF
TRBD2	TRBV28	TRBJ2-1	.	TGTGCCAGCAGCTCTAGCGGCCTAGAGCAGTTCTTC	CASSSSGLEQFF
TRBD2	TRBV7-8	TRBJ2-7	.	TGTGCCAGCAGCCCTTTCGGGCGGGGGGCTCAATACGAGCAGTACTTC	CASSPFGRGAQYEQYF
TRBD1	TRBV6-4	TRBJ1-6	.	TGTGCCAGCAGTGCCGAGGGACAGGGAAGGACACCCCTCCACTTT	CASSAEGQGRTPLHF
.	TRBV29-1	TRBJ1-4	.	TGCAGCGTTGGGGCCGGAAGACAGGCGAATGAAAAACTGTTTTTT	CSVGAGRQANEKLFF
.	TRBV18	TRBJ1-5	.	TGTGCCAGCTCACCGGCCAGCAATCAGCCCCAGCATTTT	CASSPASNQPQHF
.	TRBV19	TRBJ1-3	.	TGTGCCAGTAGGGTACAGGGATCTGGAAACACCATATATTTT	CASRVQGSGNTIYF
.	TRBV6-1	TRBJ2-7	.	TGTGCCAGCAGTGAGTCGGGCTACGAGCAGTACTTC	CASSESGYEQYF
.	TRBV11-2	TRBJ2-7	once	TGTGCCAGCAGCTCCTTTCCCGGGACACCCCTAACCTACGAGCAGTACTTC	CASSSFPGTPLTYEQYF